The 28 T cell receptor beta chains below come from one sample, sequenced in a study of blood T cells in healthy people across ages. A second PCR of 7 to 11 cycles used a sample-barcoded 5' primer and a J-beta primer mix. Using its own MiXCR run on the 5' RACE reads, TCRdb lists one record per CDR3 protein. The sample shows 540,000 or so distinct CDR3 sequences, roughly 48% of them seen only once. The specimen sequenced was blood. The receptors originated from a man at least 80 years old in good health.

This clonotype was seen many times. The V gene is TRBV6-5, the J gene TRBJ2-3, with TRBD2 matching 11 bases. V was pared by 2 bases and J by 4 bases, with 17 bases of the junction left unmatched. Germline CDR1 is MNHEY and CDR2 is SVGAGI. This CDR3 comprises 20 residues. In nucleotides, the CDR3 is TGTGCCAGCAGTTACACCGTTAGCGGGAGGGCCGCCCCAAATGCAGATACGCAGTATTTT. This encodes CASSYTVSGRAAPNADTQYF.

The chain is built from TRBV15 and TRBJ2-5, with D maybe TRBD2 (6 bases). CDR1 is LNHNV, CDR2 YYDKDF, per germline (reference sequence). The CDR3 has 17 residues. Trimming pared 0 bases from V and 11 bases from J, leaving 25 bases between. This chain's CDR3 is CATSRDRVAGSYNEQYF. The CDR3 DNA follows: TGTGCCACCAGCAGAGATCGGGTCGCGGGGTCCTACAATGAGCAGTACTTC.

V gene TRBV7-2 combines with J gene TRBJ2-5; 8 positions agree with TRBD2. The CDR3 has 15 amino acids. V shed 1 base and J 10 bases; nucleotides not matched to a gene: 11. Per germline, CDR1 SGHTA and CDR2 FQGNSA. CDR3 coding DNA: TGTGCCAGCAGCTTAGAAGGTAGCGGGAAGAGGAGCCAGTACTTC. This sequence encodes CASSLEGSGKRSQYF.

On this clonotype: A much larger clone sits a single nucleotide away, making a read error possible. The gene calls are TRBV6-6 and TRBJ1-5; D gene uncertain. Trimming stripped 6 bases from V and 2 bases from J, with 8 bases between. Germline CDR1 MNHNY, CDR2 SVGAGI (reference sequence). The CDR3 is made up of 13 amino acids. CDR3 in amino acids: CASSQQRNQPQHF. The CDR3 DNA is TGTGCCAGCAGCCAACAGCGCAATCAGCCCCAGCATTTT.

The chain joins TRBV4-1 to TRBJ1-2; D is possibly TRBD1 (5 bases). There are 17 residues in the CDR3. The V end was cut by 0 bases, the J end by 2 bases, with 16 bases between. CDR1 is MGHRA, CDR2 YSYEKL, per germline. DNA for the CDR3: TGCGCCAGCAGCCAAGATCCGCCCGGGGGAATGAACTATGGCTACACCTTC. Translating gives CASSQDPPGGMNYGYTF.

The V gene is TRBV7-2, the J gene TRBJ2-1; 12 bases fit TRBD1. There are 15 residues in the CDR3. V lost 6 bases and J lost 6; bases outside the gene matches: 6. Germline assignment: CDR1 SGHTA and CDR2 FQGNSA. The CDR3: CASRIGTGGFNEQFF. The CDR3 DNA is TGTGCCAGCAGAATCGGGACAGGGGGCTTCAATGAGCAGTTCTTC.

V and J are TRBV28 and TRBJ2-1; D remains ambiguous. There are 11 residues in the CDR3. The V end was cut by 6 bases, the J end by 12 bases, with 12 bases between. From germline, CDR1 is MDHEN and CDR2 SYDVKM. The CDR3 coding sequence is TGTGCCAGCAGCTCAAACCCATTGCAGTTCTTC. Translation: CASSSNPLQFF.

J is TRBJ2-1 and V is TRBV29-1, with TRBD1 matching over 8 bases. V trimming: 7 bases; J trimming: 5 bases; junction bases outside the gene matches: 10. Germline V lookup: CDR1 SQVTM, CDR2 ANQGSEA. The CDR3 runs to 14 residues. CDR3 in DNA: TGCAGCGCCCGGACCGGGACAGGCCACAATGAGCAGTTCTTC. The encoded protein is CSARTGTGHNEQFF.

This clonotype was counted a few times. This chain joins TRBV12-3 or TRBV12-4 and TRBJ2-4, with 8 bases matching TRBD2. Trimming took 3 bases from V and 6 from J; bases not matched to a gene: 10. There are 16 residues in the CDR3. The CDR3 DNA sequence: TGTGCCAGCAGTTTCAAACTAGCGGCTCCTCCAAACATTCAGTACTTC. It yields the protein CASSFKLAAPPNIQYF.

Many counts were recorded for this clonotype. The V and J genes are TRBV20-1 and TRBJ1-1; the D gene is possibly TRBD1 (6 bases). The CDR3 spans 15 residues. Germline CDR1 and CDR2: DFQATT and SNEGSKA (reference sequence). V was trimmed by 4 bases and J by 1 base, leaving 16 bases between them. In DNA form, the CDR3 reads TGCAGTGCTATACGACAGGAGATAAGGAACACTGAAGCTTTCTTT. Translation gives CSAIRQEIRNTEAFF.

A few counts support this clonotype. This chain connects TRBV6-5 to TRBJ2-2; TRBD1 aligns across 8 bases. There are 21 residues in the CDR3. Looked up from germline, CDR1 is MNHEY and CDR2 is SVGAGI. J gave up 9 bases and V 2 bases, and 26 bases lay outside the gene matches. The CDR3 reads CASSYHQGQGAGSTPGRELFF. CDR3 bases: TGTGCCAGCAGTTACCATCAGGGGCAGGGGGCAGGAAGTACACCGGGTAGGGAGCTGTTTTTT.

This clonotype appeared many times. V is TRBV6-5 and J is TRBJ2-3; D is ambiguous. The CDR3 sequence is 16 residues long. Germline CDR1 reads MNHEY; CDR2 reads SVGAGI. V shed 5 bases and J shed 1 base, with 16 bases lying between them. In DNA form, the CDR3 reads TGTGCCAGCAGTACCACCCGGGCCAGGCGCACAGATACGCAGTATTTT. It is translated as CASSTTRARRTDTQYF.

The V and J genes are TRBV5-1 and TRBJ1-1, with TRBD1 matching over 8 bases. This CDR3 comprises 15 residues. The germline CDR1 and CDR2 sequences are SGHRS and YFSETQ. J was trimmed by 6 bases and V by 0 bases; bases with no gene match: 7. CDR3 loop: CASSLVAGGMAEAFF. CDR3 DNA sequence: TGCGCCAGCAGCTTGGTGGCAGGGGGCATGGCTGAAGCTTTCTTT.

The rearrangement joins TRBV7-9 to TRBJ1-4; TRBD1 aligns across 9 bases. From germline, CDR1 is SEHNR and CDR2 FQNEAQ (reference sequence). The CDR3 has 16 amino acids. Trimming cost V 5 bases and J 3 bases; bases outside gene matches: 7. DNA for the CDR3: TGTGCCAGCAGCCCGGACAGGGGCTTATCTAATGAAAAACTGTTTTTT. Translation gives CASSPDRGLSNEKLFF. Variable domain in full (rest from reference TRBV7-9 and TRBJ1-4): DTGVSQNPRHKITKRGQNVTFRCDPISEHNRLYWYRQTLGQGPEFLTYFQNEAQLEKSRLLSDRFSAERPKGSFSTLEIQRTEQGDSAMYLCASSPDRGLSNEKLFFGSGTQLSVL.

The V call is TRBV10-2, the J call TRBJ1-4; TRBD1 matches at 9 bases. This CDR3 spans 15 amino acids. V shed 6 bases and J 6 bases; nucleotides not matched to a gene: 8. Germline CDR1 reads WSHSY; CDR2 reads SAAADI. The CDR3 DNA reads as TGCGCCAGCAGAAGGACAGGGGTGAAGTATGAAAAACTGTTTTTT. Its protein product is CASRRTGVKYEKLFF.

The V call is TRBV5-5, the J call TRBJ1-1; possibly TRBD1 for D (6 bases). In germline, CDR1 is SGHKS, CDR2 YYEKEE (reference sequence). The CDR3 is 16 amino acids. The V end was cut by 0 bases, the J end by 1 base, with 13 bases between. CDR3 nucleotide sequence: TGTGCCAGCAGCTTGGCCGGCGGAGGGGGGAACACTGAAGCTTTCTTT. Translating it yields CASSLAGGGGNTEAFF.

The J gene is TRBJ1-1, the V gene TRBV3-1; 11 bases are shared with TRBD1. Germline-derived CDR1 and CDR2 are LGHDT and YNNKEL (reference sequence). The ends lost 0 bases at V and 4 bases at J; junction bases unmatched: 7. The CDR3 length is 17 residues. The CDR3 reads CASSQDWGGQGATEAFF. The CDR3 nucleotides read TGTGCCAGCAGCCAAGATTGGGGAGGACAGGGGGCCACTGAAGCTTTCTTT.

The gene calls are TRBV28 and TRBJ2-7; 7 bases line up with TRBD2. The CDR3 has 14 amino acids. Per germline, CDR1 MDHEN and CDR2 SYDVKM. V lost 2 bases, J lost 6 bases, and 7 bases stayed unmatched. The CDR3 DNA reads as TGTGCCAGCAGTTTAGCGGGAGTGAGTCGCGAGCAGTACTTC. It encodes CASSLAGVSREQYF.

J is TRBJ2-2 and V is TRBV9, with 14 bases aligning to TRBD2. Germline CDR1 is SGDLS and CDR2 is YYNGEE. The CDR3 totals 19 residues. V lost 4 bases, J lost 6 bases, and 14 bases stayed unmatched. CDR3 DNA sequence: TGTGCCAGCAGCTCGAGCTACCGGGGACTAGCGGGAGAAGCCGGGGAGCTGTTTTTT. It encodes CASSSSYRGLAGEAGELFF. The complete variable domain, with remaining parts taken from reference TRBV9 and TRBJ2-2, reads DSGVTQTPKHLITATGQRVTLRCSPRSGDLSVYWYQQSLDQGLQFLIQYYNGEERAKGNILERFSAQQFPDLHSELNLSSLELGDSALYFCASSSSYRGLAGEAGELFFGEGSRLTVL.

The table lists this clonotype with a few counts. The chain combines TRBV20-1 with TRBJ2-6; D possibly matches TRBD1 or TRBD2 (5 bases each). Germline CDR1 is DFQATT and CDR2 is SNEGSKA (reference sequence). There are 13 residues in the CDR3. Written as DNA, the CDR3 is TGCACCGCTGGGGGTTCTGGGGCCAACGTCCTGACTTTC. This encodes CTAGGSGANVLTF.

The table lists this clonotype with many counts. For the CDR3, the DNA is TGTGCCAGCAGTTATTTGTCTAGCGGGAGGGATACGCAGTATTTT. It translates to CASSYLSSGRDTQYF. The rearrangement links TRBV6-5 to TRBJ2-3; 11 bases line up with TRBD2. Germline CDR1 and CDR2: MNHEY and SVGAGI. This CDR3 is built from 15 residues. V lost 3 bases and J lost 6; bases outside the gene matches: 5.

The chain couples TRBV9 to TRBJ1-1; TRBD1 aligns across 8 bases. The CDR3 covers 15 residues. Trimming removed 4 bases from V and 5 bases from J; junction bases left unmatched: 10. CDR1 SGDLS and CDR2 YYNGEE come from the germline V gene. The DNA of the CDR3 is TGTGCCAGCAGCTCAACCGGGACAGGTGATACTGAAGCTTTCTTT. Translating gives CASSSTGTGDTEAFF.

The V and J genes are TRBV7-3 and TRBJ2-2; 7 positions agree with TRBD2. J lost 6 bases, V lost 0 bases, and 7 bases had no gene match. CDR1 and CDR2 (germline): SGHTA, FQGTGA. The CDR3 is 16 residues long. The CDR3 DNA reads TGTGCCAGCAGCTTAACTAGCGGGTTAAGTCCCGGGGAGCTGTTTTTT. This encodes CASSLTSGLSPGELFF.

This sequence joins TRBV7-9 and TRBJ2-3; maybe TRBD2 (6 bases). The V end was cut by 7 bases, the J end by 6 bases, with 14 bases between. This CDR3 comprises 13 residues. Germline lookup yields CDR1 SEHNR and CDR2 FQNEAQ (reference sequence). The CDR3 loop reads CASTYGGWDTQYF. The CDR3 nucleotides are TGTGCCAGCACCTACGGGGGATGGGATACGCAGTATTTT.

V gene TRBV20-1 combines with J gene TRBJ2-2, with TRBD1 matching over 11 bases. The CDR3 is 15 residues long. V was clipped by 3 bases and J by 4 bases; unmatched bases: 4. CDR1 is DFQATT and CDR2 is SNEGSKA in the germline V gene (reference sequence). This CDR3 is CSARGDRGSTGELFF. Here the CDR3 DNA reads TGCAGTGCTAGGGGGGACAGGGGGAGCACCGGGGAGCTGTTTTTT.

This clonotype came up a few times. The junction departs from the called germline gene at one end, perhaps through a read error. The chain has TRBV6-5 and TRBJ2-4; D gene unclear. The closer fit of TRBJ2-7 to the DNA end suggests the J call may be wrong. Per the germline V gene, CDR1 is MNHEY and CDR2 is SVGAGI. The CDR3 length is 14 residues. CDR3 DNA sequence: TGTGCCTGCAGTCAAGCCGGTTGGGACTACGAGCAGTACTTC. This codes for CACSQAGWDYEQYF.

In this sample, this clonotype turned up many times. CDR3 nucleotides: TGTGCCAGCAGTTACTCCGACAGGGGTGGGTACGAGCAGTACTTC. Amino acid sequence: CASSYSDRGGYEQYF. The chain has TRBV6-5 and TRBJ2-7; 8 bases are shared with TRBD1. J gave up 4 bases and V 0 bases, and 5 bases lay outside the gene matches. The CDR3 runs to 15 residues. Germline V CDR1 and CDR2: MNHEY, SVGAGI.

The rearrangement links TRBV20-1 to TRBJ2-3; either TRBD1 or TRBD2 may fit D (5 bases each). V lost 7 bases, J lost 2 bases, and 10 bases lay in between. Germline V gene lookup returns CDR1 DFQATT and CDR2 SNEGSKA (reference sequence). The CDR3 has 12 amino acids. CDR3 DNA: TGCAGTGTTCCGGGACCCACAGATACGCAGTATTTT. Its translation is CSVPGPTDTQYF.